This is a list of T cell receptor beta chains from one sample in a study of blood T cell repertoires in COVID-19. The method was immunoSEQ multiplex PCR; TCRdb's version includes in-frame clones alone and lacks a portion of them. Seen here are about 190,000 clones, 80% to 85% observed once, and the top ten hold less than 20%. Sequences were obtained from peripheral blood. All receptors derive from a human donor in a cohort sampled during active COVID-19. The CDR3 runs from the conserved cysteine through the conserved F or W. Each record gives: J gene, clone size, D gene, V gene, CDR3 protein, CDR3 DNA. The D gene is left open where the match is weak. Part of the rows lack a size; the others show once, few, many or a class for expanded clones.

j_call: TRBJ2-1
clone_size: .
d_call: TRBD2
v_call: TRBV5-4
cdr3_aa: CASSLPSGRAGYNEQFF
cdr3_nt: TGTGCCAGCAGCTTACCTAGCGGGAGGGCCGGGTACAATGAGCAGTTCTTC

j_call: TRBJ2-2
clone_size: .
d_call: .
v_call: TRBV9
cdr3_aa: CASSVAGGNTGELFF
cdr3_nt: TGTGCCAGCAGCGTAGCCGGGGGGAACACCGGGGAGCTGTTTTTT

j_call: TRBJ2-3
clone_size: .
d_call: .
v_call: TRBV6-5
cdr3_aa: CASSNQRTSTDTQYF
cdr3_nt: TGTGCCAGCAGTAATCAGAGGACTAGCACAGATACGCAGTATTTT

j_call: TRBJ2-3
clone_size: .
d_call: .
v_call: TRBV28
cdr3_aa: CASSFGGVRADTQYF
cdr3_nt: TGTGCCAGCAGCTTCGGAGGGGTTCGCGCAGATACGCAGTATTTT

j_call: TRBJ2-1
clone_size: .
d_call: .
v_call: TRBV2
cdr3_aa: CASSETGQFF
cdr3_nt: TGTGCCAGCAGTGAGACAGGGCAGTTCTTC

j_call: TRBJ2-2
clone_size: .
d_call: .
v_call: TRBV3-1/TRBV3-2
cdr3_aa: CASSQIVRGELFF
cdr3_nt: TGTGCCAGCAGCCAGATAGTACGCGGGGAGCTGTTTTTT

j_call: TRBJ2-5
clone_size: .
d_call: .
v_call: TRBV6-5
cdr3_aa: CASSYRRLGKETQYF
cdr3_nt: TGTGCCAGCAGTTACCGTAGACTAGGGAAAGAGACCCAGTACTTC

j_call: TRBJ2-3
clone_size: few
d_call: TRBD2
v_call: TRBV3-1/TRBV3-2
cdr3_aa: CASSQPGGRAADTQYF
cdr3_nt: TGTGCCAGCAGCCAGCCCGGGGGGAGGGCCGCAGATACGCAGTATTTT

j_call: TRBJ2-1
clone_size: .
d_call: TRBD1
v_call: TRBV10-1
cdr3_aa: CASSERTGKNEQFF
cdr3_nt: TGCGCCAGCAGTGAAAGGACAGGGAAAAATGAGCAGTTCTTC

j_call: TRBJ1-2
clone_size: .
d_call: .
v_call: TRBV6-5
cdr3_aa: CASSYSGLPFGYTF
cdr3_nt: TGTGCCAGCAGTTACTCTGGACTCCCATTTGGCTACACCTTC

j_call: TRBJ1-5
clone_size: many
d_call: .
v_call: TRBV15
cdr3_aa: CATSRVRQYQPQHF
cdr3_nt: TGTGCCACCAGCAGAGTCCGACAGTATCAGCCCCAGCATTTT

j_call: TRBJ2-7
clone_size: .
d_call: .
v_call: TRBV29-1
cdr3_aa: CSVAGQPYEQYF
cdr3_nt: TGCAGCGTTGCTGGACAGCCCTACGAGCAGTACTTC

j_call: TRBJ2-1
clone_size: .
d_call: TRBD2
v_call: TRBV5-1
cdr3_aa: CASSLGGSWYNEQFF
cdr3_nt: TGCGCCAGCAGCTTGGGCGGGAGTTGGTACAATGAGCAGTTCTTC

j_call: TRBJ1-2
clone_size: few
d_call: .
v_call: TRBV4-1
cdr3_aa: CASSQQGFYGYTF
cdr3_nt: TGCGCCAGCAGCCAACAGGGCTTTTATGGCTACACCTTC

j_call: TRBJ2-3
clone_size: .
d_call: TRBD2
v_call: TRBV10-1
cdr3_aa: CASTVAGGPNTQYF
cdr3_nt: TGCGCCAGCACCGTAGCGGGAGGGCCAAATACGCAGTATTTT

j_call: TRBJ2-1
clone_size: once
d_call: TRBD2
v_call: TRBV5-1
cdr3_aa: CASSLRLAGGNNEQFF
cdr3_nt: TGCGCCAGCAGCCTACGACTAGCGGGAGGTAACAATGAGCAGTTCTTC